This passage covers 20 T cell receptor beta chains from one sample sequenced in a study of cytomegalovirus exposure and HLA in healthy donors. The PCR made use of 60 Vbeta and 13 Jbeta primers. Clones were sequenced by immunoSEQ multiplex PCR, and TCRdb holds only the in-frame ones, with some missing. Among 85,000 to 100,000 clones listed, under 80% were seen once. Sample: PBMCs. These receptors all stem from a woman aged 25-40 years in good health and CMV-seronegative.

The genes are TRBV6-1 and TRBJ1-5, with 9 bases fitting TRBD1. The CDR3 spans 15 residues. Germline CDR1 reads MNHNS; CDR2 reads SASEGT. J gave up 6 bases and V 1 base, and 4 bases lay outside the gene matches. The CDR3 sequence is CASSEGGTGFQPQHF. In DNA, the CDR3 is TGTGCCAGCAGTGAAGGCGGGACAGGGTTTCAGCCCCAGCATTTT.

The V gene is TRBV28, the J gene TRBJ1-2; TRBD1 might be the D (5 bases). V gave up 3 bases and J gave up 4 bases, with 12 bases separating them. The CDR3 contains 14 residues. Germline CDR1 MDHEN, CDR2 SYDVKM. The CDR3 protein is CASSFAGRPYGYTF. The CDR3 bases are TGTGCCAGCAGTTTTGCAGGGCGACCCTATGGCTACACCTTC.

This chain joins TRBV4-2 and TRBJ2-7, with TRBD2 as a possible D gene (6 bases). The CDR3 runs to 13 residues. Germline CDR1 and CDR2: LGHNA and YNFKEQ. V shed 9 bases and J shed 2 bases, with 14 bases lying between them. The chain's CDR3 is CASAESGAYEQYF. The CDR3 DNA reads TGTGCCAGTGCTGAGTCGGGAGCCTACGAGCAGTACTTC.

The rearrangement joins TRBV14 to TRBJ2-3, with D possibly TRBD1 on 5 matching bases. Germline CDR1 reads SGHDN; CDR2 reads FVKESK. This CDR3 is built from 16 residues. The V gene lost 0 bases and the J gene lost 0 bases, with 10 bases spanning the gap. CDR3 coding DNA: TGTGCCAGCAGCCAAGAGCAGGGCCTAAGCACAGATACGCAGTATTTT. It specifies CASSQEQGLSTDTQYF.

V and J are TRBV7-9 and TRBJ2-1; perhaps TRBD1 as D (5 bases). V was pared by 1 base and J by 8 bases, with 15 bases between. The V gene's germline CDR1 is SEHNR and CDR2 FQNEAQ (reference sequence). This CDR3 is built from 15 residues. The CDR3 is CASSLGQGRRDEQFF. DNA of the CDR3: TGTGCCAGCAGCTTAGGCCAGGGCCGCAGGGATGAGCAGTTCTTC.

The V gene is TRBV11-2, the J gene TRBJ2-1; D is undetermined. The CDR3 has 15 amino acids. The V gene's germline CDR1 is SGHAT and CDR2 FQNNGV. The V end lost 5 bases, the J end lost 9 bases, and 20 bases lay between the germline ends. CDR3 bases: TGTGCCAGCAGCCCCCTTCCAGCGACCCCGCTTGAGCAGTTCTTC. Protein sequence: CASSPLPATPLEQFF.

A few counts support this clone. The CDR3, as DNA: TGCGCCAGCAGCTTGGCCTTAGGGGAGGGCTATGGCTACACCTTC. This sequence encodes CASSLALGEGYGYTF. The chain is built from TRBV5-1 and TRBJ1-2, with TRBD1 as a possible D gene (5 bases). The germline V and J ends were trimmed by 0 bases and 4 bases, with 13 bases remaining between them. The CDR3 contains 15 residues. Germline V gene lookup returns CDR1 SGHRS and CDR2 YFSETQ.

The chain recombines TRBV5-6 with TRBJ2-2; 9 bases are shared with TRBD2. CDR3 length: 18 residues. Germline CDR1 SGHDT, CDR2 YYEEEE. The trim removed 2 bases at V and 1 base at J, leaving 9 bases unmatched. CDR3 protein: CASSFLPRRGGNTGELFF. The CDR3 DNA is TGTGCCAGCAGCTTTCTCCCACGGCGGGGGGGGAACACCGGGGAGCTGTTTTTT.

The V call is TRBV5-1, the J call TRBJ2-3; 7 positions agree with TRBD2. Germline CDR1 reads SGHRS; CDR2 reads YFSETQ. V lost 6 bases and J lost 1; bases outside the gene matches: 8. The CDR3 sequence is 15 residues long. CDR3 loop: CASTPAGQRTDTQYF. The DNA for the CDR3 is TGCGCCAGCACCCCAGCGGGGCAACGCACAGATACGCAGTATTTT.

The chain carries TRBV5-1 and TRBJ1-1; D might be TRBD1 (6 bases). The CDR3 has 14 residues. Germline V lookup: CDR1 SGHRS, CDR2 YFSETQ. V was cut by 4 bases and J by 0 bases, with 10 bases left in between. CDR3 residues: CASSPGGMNTEAFF. CDR3 nucleotide sequence: TGCGCCAGCAGCCCGGGGGGCATGAACACTGAAGCTTTCTTT.

The genes are TRBV6-5 and TRBJ1-5; the D gene is possibly TRBD1 (5 bases). CDR3 size: 13 residues. In germline, CDR1 is MNHEY, CDR2 SVGAGI. V was trimmed by 6 bases and J by 6 bases, leaving 12 bases between them. The chain's CDR3 is CASRWGDGQPQHF. The CDR3 coding sequence is TGTGCCAGCAGATGGGGCGATGGTCAGCCCCAGCATTTT.

This clone was seen a few times. This chain links TRBV7-9 with TRBJ2-4; 13 positions match TRBD2. CDR3 length: 16 amino acids. Germline CDR1 SEHNR, CDR2 FQNEAQ (reference sequence). The ends lost 5 bases at V and 7 bases at J; junction bases unmatched: 8. The CDR3 nucleotides are TGTGCCAGCAGCCCCGGACTAGCGGGAGCCGTGAACATTCAGTACTTC. This gives the protein CASSPGLAGAVNIQYF.

The chain has TRBV11-3 and TRBJ2-7; 7 bases line up with TRBD1. The CDR3 is made up of 16 amino acids. V trimming: 5 bases; J trimming: 3 bases; junction bases outside the gene matches: 13. CDR1 and CDR2 from the germline V gene are SGHNT and YENEEA. CDR3 residues: CASSIRCGTVCYEQYF. The CDR3 nucleotides are TGTGCCAGCAGCATCAGATGTGGGACAGTATGCTACGAGCAGTACTTC.

This chain connects TRBV7-2 to TRBJ1-5, with a possible D match to TRBD1 (5 bases). The CDR3 has 15 residues. V lost 7 bases, J lost 3 bases, and 16 bases lay in between. Germline CDR1 reads SGHTA; CDR2 reads FQGNSA. This CDR3 reads CASTPAGSVNQPQHF. The CDR3, as DNA: TGTGCCAGCACGCCGGCAGGGTCCGTCAATCAGCCCCAGCATTTT.

This clone showed up just a few times. V is TRBV7-9 and J is TRBJ2-7; D might be TRBD1 (6 bases). Germline lookup yields CDR1 SEHNR and CDR2 FQNEAQ (reference sequence). The CDR3 sequence is 12 residues long. V dropped 5 bases and J dropped 7 bases, with 12 bases sitting between them. CDR3 bases: TGTGCCAGCAGCCCAGAGGGACAAGAGCAGTACTTC. Amino acids: CASSPEGQEQYF.

The V and J genes are TRBV19 and TRBJ1-3, with 8 bases lining up with TRBD1. J gave up 4 bases and V 7 bases, and 12 bases lay outside the gene matches. Germline V gene sequence: CDR1 LNHDA, CDR2 SQIVND (reference sequence). CDR3 length equals 16 residues. The DNA of the CDR3 is TGTGCCAGTACCCCCGGACAGGGCTCTTCGGGAAACACCATATATTTT. Translated, it gives CASTPGQGSSGNTIYF.

V usage is TRBV7-8 and J usage is TRBJ2-7, with TRBD2 matching 8 bases. CDR1 and CDR2 (germline): SGHVS, FQNEAQ. The CDR3 has 15 amino acids. V lost 1 base to trimming and J lost 0 bases; unmatched junction nucleotides: 2. The CDR3 DNA reads as TGTGCCAGCAGCTTAGAGAGCGGGGGCTCCTACGAGCAGTACTTC. Protein product: CASSLESGGSYEQYF.

J is TRBJ1-5 and V is TRBV5-1; 9 nucleotides align to TRBD1. In germline, CDR1 is SGHRS, CDR2 YFSETQ. V was clipped by 0 bases and J by 3 bases; unmatched bases: 4. The CDR3 has 16 amino acids. The CDR3 DNA reads as TGCGCCAGCAGCTTGGCGGGACAGGGAGACAATCAGCCCCAGCATTTT. Translating it yields CASSLAGQGDNQPQHF.

The CDR3: CASSLNRRGGMNSGANVLTF. The CDR3 bases are TGCGCCAGCAGCCTGAACCGCCGGGGGGGGATGAACTCTGGGGCCAACGTCCTGACTTTC. This sequence joins TRBV5-1 and TRBJ2-6; 8 bases are shared with TRBD2. Germline CDR1 and CDR2: SGHRS and YFSETQ. This CDR3 spans 20 amino acids. V trimming: 4 bases; J trimming: 0 bases; junction bases outside the gene matches: 15.

The V gene is TRBV28, the J gene TRBJ1-4, with TRBD1 identical over 7 bases. The germline V gene has CDR1 MDHEN and CDR2 SYDVKM. J gave up 4 bases and V 4 bases, and 3 bases lay outside the gene matches. The CDR3 consists of 14 residues. In DNA, the CDR3 is TGTGCCAGCAGTTCGGGACAGTTTAATGAAAAACTGTTTTTT. This encodes CASSSGQFNEKLFF.